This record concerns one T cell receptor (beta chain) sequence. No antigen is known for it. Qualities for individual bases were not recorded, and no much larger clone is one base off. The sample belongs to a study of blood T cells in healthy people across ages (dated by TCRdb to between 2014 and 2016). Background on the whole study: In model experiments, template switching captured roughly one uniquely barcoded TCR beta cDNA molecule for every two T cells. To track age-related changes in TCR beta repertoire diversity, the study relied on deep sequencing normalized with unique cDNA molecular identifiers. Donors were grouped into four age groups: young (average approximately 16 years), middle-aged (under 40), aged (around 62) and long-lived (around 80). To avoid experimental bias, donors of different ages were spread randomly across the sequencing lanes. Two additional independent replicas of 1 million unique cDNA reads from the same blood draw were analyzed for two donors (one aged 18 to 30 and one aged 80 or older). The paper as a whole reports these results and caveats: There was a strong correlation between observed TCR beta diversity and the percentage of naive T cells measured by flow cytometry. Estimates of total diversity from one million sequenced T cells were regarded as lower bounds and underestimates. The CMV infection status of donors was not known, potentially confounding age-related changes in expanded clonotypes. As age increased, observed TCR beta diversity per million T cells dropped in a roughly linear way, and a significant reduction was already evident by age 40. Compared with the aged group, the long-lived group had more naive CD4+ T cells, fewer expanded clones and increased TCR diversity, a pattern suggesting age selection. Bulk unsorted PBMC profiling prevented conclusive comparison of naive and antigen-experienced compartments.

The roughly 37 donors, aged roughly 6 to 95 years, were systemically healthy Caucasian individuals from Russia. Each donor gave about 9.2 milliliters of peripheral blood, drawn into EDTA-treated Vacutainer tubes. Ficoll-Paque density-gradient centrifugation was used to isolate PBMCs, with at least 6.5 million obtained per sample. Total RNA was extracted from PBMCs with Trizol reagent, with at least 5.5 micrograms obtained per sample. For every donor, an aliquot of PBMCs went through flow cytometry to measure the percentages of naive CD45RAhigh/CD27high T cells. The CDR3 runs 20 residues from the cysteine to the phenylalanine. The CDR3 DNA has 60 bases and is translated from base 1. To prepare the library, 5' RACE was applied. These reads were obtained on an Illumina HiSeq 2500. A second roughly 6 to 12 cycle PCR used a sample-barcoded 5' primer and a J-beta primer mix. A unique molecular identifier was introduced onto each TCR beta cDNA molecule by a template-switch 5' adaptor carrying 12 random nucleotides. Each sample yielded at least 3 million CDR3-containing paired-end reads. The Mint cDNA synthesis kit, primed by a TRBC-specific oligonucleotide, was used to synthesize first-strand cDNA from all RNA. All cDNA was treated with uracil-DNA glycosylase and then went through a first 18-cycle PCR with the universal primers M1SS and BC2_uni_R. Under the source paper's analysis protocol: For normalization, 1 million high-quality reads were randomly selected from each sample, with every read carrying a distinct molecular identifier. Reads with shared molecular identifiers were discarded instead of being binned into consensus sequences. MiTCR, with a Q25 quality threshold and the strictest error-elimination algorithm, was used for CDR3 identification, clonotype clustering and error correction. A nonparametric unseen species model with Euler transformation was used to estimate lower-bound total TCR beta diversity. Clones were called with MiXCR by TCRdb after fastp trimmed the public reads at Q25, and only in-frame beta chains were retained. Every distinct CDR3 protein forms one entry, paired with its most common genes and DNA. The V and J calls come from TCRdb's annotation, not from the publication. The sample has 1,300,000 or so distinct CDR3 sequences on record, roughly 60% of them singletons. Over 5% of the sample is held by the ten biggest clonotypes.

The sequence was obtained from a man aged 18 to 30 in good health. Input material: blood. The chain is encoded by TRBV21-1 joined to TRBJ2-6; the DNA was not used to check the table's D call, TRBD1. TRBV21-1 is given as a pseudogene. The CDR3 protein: CASSKEGHGQGESGANVLTF. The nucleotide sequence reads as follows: TGTGCCAGCAGCAAAGAGGGCCATGGACAGGGGGAATCTGGGGCCAACGTCCTGACTTTC.